This TCR beta chain was identified in a study of molecular identifiers for immune sequencing clone quantification (dated by TCRdb to the late 2010s). Looking at the study overall: For a replicate experiment, the RNA from either approximately 20,000 or 100,000 naive CD8 T cells was divided into five aliquots, and four of those aliquots went on to sequencing. This methods study benchmarked molecular-identifier clustering-based TCR repertoire sequencing (MIDCIRS) and TCR RNA copy counting, using CD8 T cells to do so.

Libraries of naive CD8 T cells were built from anywhere between about 17,000 and 1,000,000 sorted cells, with 10%, 30% or 50% of the purified RNA used. Naive CD8 T cells were FACS-sorted as CD8+CD4-CCR7+CD45RA+ on a BD FACSAria II into RLT Plus buffer. Detection sensitivity was tested by spiking Jurkat RNA equal to some 11 TCR copies' worth into samples containing roughly 17,000-1,100,000 naive CD8 T cells. Enrichment of CD8 T cells was performed with RosetteSep CD8+ T Cell Enrichment Cocktail and Ficoll-Paque, after which ACK red cell lysis was carried out. To note about this clonotype: Its antigen target is currently unknown. It has no much larger one-base neighbor in the sample; base qualities were not kept.

The library was prepared using PCR. Sequencing relied on a NextSeq 500. Preparation of bulk TCR libraries followed a previously described approach, with the TCR primers listed in Table S5. Purification of total RNA was performed with the Qiagen AllPrep DNA/RNA kit. Reads from multiple sequencing runs of the same library were pooled before analysis. As for the original processing: Reads were retained only if an exact TCR constant sequence was present, and the retained reads were trimmed to 150 nt and grouped according to their 12-nt molecular barcodes. Reads in each barcode group were sub-clustered using a 15% Levenshtein threshold, and a quality-weighted consensus sequence was built for each RNA molecule. Non-functional sequences were removed, as were lower-count sequences one edit away from another. Barcode sub-clusters with fewer than 20% of the maximum read count were removed, based on fitting two negative binomial distributions. TCRdb took the public reads, trimmed them with fastp at Q25, ran MiXCR for clone calling and kept in-frame beta chains. Identical CDR3 proteins give one entry, which carries the most common genes and DNA. None of the V and J calls come from the authors' own analysis; TCRdb made them. This sample comprises 85,000 to 120,000 distinct CDR3 sequences, about 35% of them detected only once. The ten largest clonotypes hold about 9.1% of the sample.

Broad study findings and their caveats: In CMV-specific effector cells, over 97% of molecules were held by clones above 20 RNA copies, whereas under 1% of molecules were held by such clones in naive cells. Spiked-in Jurkat TCR RNA (approximately 9 copies' worth), which is not part of the donor repertoire, was contained in the naive libraries. When barcode sub-clustering was left out, chimeric consensus sequences inflated TCR diversity, with chimeras reaching as high as 47%. Even against a background of 850,000 to 1,000,000 naive CD8 T cells, spiked-in Jurkat TCR RNA amounting to a single cell's worth was reported to be detectable. Identical TCR molecules sharing a barcode could cause highly expanded clone sizes to be underestimated. Modeling gave around 2.7 recovered TCR RNA copies per cell versus approximately 11 by digital PCR, implying approximately 30% capture efficiency.

The germline V gene gives CDR1 as SGHAT and CDR2 as FQNNGV. CDR3 length: 10 amino acids, cysteine to phenylalanine. Only CDR3 DNA remains: 30 bases, in frame from the first base. The junction carries 10 bases between V and J, which are trimmed by 7 bases and 12 bases respectively. The sample consisted of naive CD8+ T cells from blood, with Jurkat cell RNA spiked in. The sample's cell subset or site, from its label and the paper: FACS-sorted CD8+CD4-CCR7+CD45RA+ naive T cells. The receptor was isolated from a human donor in good health. Some libraries in this study had Jurkat cell RNA spiked in. The chain links TRBV11-2 with TRBJ2-1, with the D gene call left open. CDR3 loop: CASNYGPQFF. The DNA is as follows: TGTGCCAGCAACTATGGTCCGCAGTTCTTC.